The following is a TCR beta chain sequence with its context. Its target is not known. The table came from immunoSEQ multiplex PCR; TCRdb's copy has only in-frame clones and leaves some out. The profile shows some 20,000 clones, 70% to 90% of them singletons. The ends were cut back, 3 bases at V and 7 bases at J, with 15 bases in the middle. This CDR3 is built from 15 residues. Germline loops: CDR1 MNHNS, CDR2 SASEGT. The data originate from a study of lymphopenia after photon versus proton radiotherapy. Broader study findings: Post-nadir diversity loss with photons came from oligoclonal expansion, particularly CD8+ Temra cells.

The TCR originated in a man aged 70-80 years with pancreatic cancer. V and J are TRBV6-1 and TRBJ1-4; D is perhaps TRBD1 (5 bases). The source material was peripheral blood, sampled from a patient treated with proton-based radiotherapy. CDR3 in amino acids: CASSDIAGAGEKLFF. The CDR3 region has the DNA TGTGCCAGCAGTGATATCGCCGGGGCTGGTGAAAAACTGTTTTTT.